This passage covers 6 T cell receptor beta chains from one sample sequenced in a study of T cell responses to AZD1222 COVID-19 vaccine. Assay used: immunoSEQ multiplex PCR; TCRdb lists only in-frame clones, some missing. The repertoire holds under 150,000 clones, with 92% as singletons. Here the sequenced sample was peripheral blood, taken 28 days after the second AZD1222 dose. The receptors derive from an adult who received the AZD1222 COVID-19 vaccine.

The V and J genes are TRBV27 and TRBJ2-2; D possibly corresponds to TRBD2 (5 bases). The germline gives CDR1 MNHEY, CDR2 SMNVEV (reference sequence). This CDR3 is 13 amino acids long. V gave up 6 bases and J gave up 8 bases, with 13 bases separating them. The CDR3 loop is CASRKDWAGELFF. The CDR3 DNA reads TGTGCCAGCAGAAAGGACTGGGCAGGGGAGCTGTTTTTT.

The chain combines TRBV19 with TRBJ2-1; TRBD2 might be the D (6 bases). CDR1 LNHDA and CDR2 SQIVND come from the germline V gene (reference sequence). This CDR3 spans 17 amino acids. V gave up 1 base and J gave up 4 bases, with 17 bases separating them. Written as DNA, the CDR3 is TGTGCCAGTAGTATAGGGGTAGCGGAGGGGATTTACAATGAGCAGTTCTTC. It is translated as CASSIGVAEGIYNEQFF.

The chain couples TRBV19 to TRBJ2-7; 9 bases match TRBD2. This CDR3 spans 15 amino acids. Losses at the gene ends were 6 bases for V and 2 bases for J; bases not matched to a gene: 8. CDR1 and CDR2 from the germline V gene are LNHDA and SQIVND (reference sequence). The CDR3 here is CASRGGVAGAYEQYF. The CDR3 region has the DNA TGTGCCAGTAGAGGCGGTGTAGCGGGAGCCTACGAGCAGTACTTC. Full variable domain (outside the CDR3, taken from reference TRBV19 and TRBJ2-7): DGGITQSPKYLFRKEGQNVTLSCEQNLNHDAMYWYRQDPGQGLRLIYYSQIVNDFQKGDIAEGYSVSREKKESFPLTVTSAQKNPTAFYLCASRGGVAGAYEQYFGPGTRLTVT.

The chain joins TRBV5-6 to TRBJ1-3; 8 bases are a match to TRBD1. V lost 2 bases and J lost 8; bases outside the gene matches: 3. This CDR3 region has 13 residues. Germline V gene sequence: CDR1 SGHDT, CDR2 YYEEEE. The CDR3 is CASSLQGDYTIYF. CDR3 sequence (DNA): TGTGCCAGCAGCTTACAGGGGGATTACACCATATATTTT.

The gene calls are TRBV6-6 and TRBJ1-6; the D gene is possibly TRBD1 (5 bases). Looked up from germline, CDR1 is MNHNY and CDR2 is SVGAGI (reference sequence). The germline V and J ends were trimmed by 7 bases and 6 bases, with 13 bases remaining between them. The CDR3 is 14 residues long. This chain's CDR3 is CASTLGGPNSPLHF. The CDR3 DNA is TGTGCCAGCACTCTTGGGGGACCTAATTCACCCCTCCACTTT.

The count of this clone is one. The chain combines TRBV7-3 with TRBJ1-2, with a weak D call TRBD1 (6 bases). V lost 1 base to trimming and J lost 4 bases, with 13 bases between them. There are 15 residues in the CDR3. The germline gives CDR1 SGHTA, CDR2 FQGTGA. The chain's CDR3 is CASSLSGQSFYGYTF. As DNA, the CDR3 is TGTGCCAGCAGCTTAAGTGGACAGAGCTTCTATGGCTACACCTTC.